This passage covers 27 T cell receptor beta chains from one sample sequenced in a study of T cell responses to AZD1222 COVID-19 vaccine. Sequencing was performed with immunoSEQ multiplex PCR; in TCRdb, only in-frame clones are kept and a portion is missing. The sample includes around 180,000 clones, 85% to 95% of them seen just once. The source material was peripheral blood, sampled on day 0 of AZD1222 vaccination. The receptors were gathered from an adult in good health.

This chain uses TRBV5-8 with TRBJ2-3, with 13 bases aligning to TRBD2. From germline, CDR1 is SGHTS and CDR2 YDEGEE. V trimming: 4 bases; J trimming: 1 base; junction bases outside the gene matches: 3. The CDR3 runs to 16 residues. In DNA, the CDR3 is TGTGCCAGCAGCCCAGGGACTAGCGGGGGCACAGATACGCAGTATTTT. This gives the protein CASSPGTSGGTDTQYF.

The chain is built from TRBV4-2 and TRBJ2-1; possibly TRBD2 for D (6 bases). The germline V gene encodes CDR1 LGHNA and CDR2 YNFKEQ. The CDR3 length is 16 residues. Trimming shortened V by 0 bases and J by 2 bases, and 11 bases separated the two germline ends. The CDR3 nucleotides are TGTGCCAGCAGCCAAGAGAACGGGGGAGCCTACAATGAGCAGTTCTTC. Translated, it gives CASSQENGGAYNEQFF.

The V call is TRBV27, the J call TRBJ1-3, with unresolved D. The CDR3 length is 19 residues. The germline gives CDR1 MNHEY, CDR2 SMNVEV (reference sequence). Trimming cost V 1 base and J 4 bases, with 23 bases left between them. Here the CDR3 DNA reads TGTGCCAGCAGTTTATTTTCCCCGACGGAGCGAACTACGGGAAACACCATATATTTT. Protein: CASSLFSPTERTTGNTIYF.

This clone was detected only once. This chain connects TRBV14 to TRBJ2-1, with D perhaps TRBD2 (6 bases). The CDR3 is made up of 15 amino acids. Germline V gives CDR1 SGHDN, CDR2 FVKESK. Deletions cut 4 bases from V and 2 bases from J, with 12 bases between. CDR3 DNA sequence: TGTGCCAGCAGCCCCCCTCGGGGGACCTACAATGAGCAGTTCTTC. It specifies CASSPPRGTYNEQFF.

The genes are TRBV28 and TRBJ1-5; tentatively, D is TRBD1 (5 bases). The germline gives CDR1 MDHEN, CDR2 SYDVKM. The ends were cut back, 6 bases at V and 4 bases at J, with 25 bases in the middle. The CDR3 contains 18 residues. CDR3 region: CASSFFSVNDRTNQPQHF. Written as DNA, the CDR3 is TGTGCCAGCAGCTTCTTCTCAGTAAACGACAGAACTAATCAGCCCCAGCATTTT.

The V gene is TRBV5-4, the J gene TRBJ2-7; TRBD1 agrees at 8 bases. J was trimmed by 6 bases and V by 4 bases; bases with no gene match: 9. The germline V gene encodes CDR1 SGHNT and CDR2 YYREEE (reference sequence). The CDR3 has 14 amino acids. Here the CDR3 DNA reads TGTGCCAGCAGCCTATGGACAGGGAGAAGCGAGCAGTACTTC. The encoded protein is CASSLWTGRSEQYF.

The CDR3 protein is CASSLQGAGEKLFF. In DNA, the CDR3 is TGTGCCAGCAGCCTACAGGGGGCCGGGGAAAAACTGTTTTTT. The chain carries TRBV27 and TRBJ1-4, with 9 bases matching TRBD1. From germline, CDR1 is MNHEY and CDR2 SMNVEV (reference sequence). The CDR3 runs to 14 residues. J was trimmed by 8 bases and V by 6 bases; bases with no gene match: 7.

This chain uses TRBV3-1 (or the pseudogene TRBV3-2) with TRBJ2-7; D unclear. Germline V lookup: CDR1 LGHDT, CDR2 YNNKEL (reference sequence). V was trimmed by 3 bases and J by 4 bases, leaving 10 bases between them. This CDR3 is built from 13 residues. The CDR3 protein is CASSHSERYEQYF. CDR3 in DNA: TGTGCCAGCAGCCACAGCGAGAGATACGAGCAGTACTTC.

CDR3 nucleotides: TGCGCCAGCAGCCAATCTTCAGGGGAGGCCTATGGCTACACCTTC. Its protein product is CASSQSSGEAYGYTF. The chain uses TRBV4-1 and TRBJ1-2; tentatively, D is TRBD1 (6 bases). Looked up from germline, CDR1 is MGHRA and CDR2 is YSYEKL. The CDR3 loop spans 15 amino acids. V shed 2 bases and J shed 4 bases, with 14 bases lying between them.

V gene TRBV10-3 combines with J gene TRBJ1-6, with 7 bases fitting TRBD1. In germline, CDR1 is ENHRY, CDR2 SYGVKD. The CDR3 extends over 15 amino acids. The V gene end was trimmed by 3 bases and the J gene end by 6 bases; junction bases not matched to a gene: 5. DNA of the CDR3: TGTGCCATCAGTGACAAGACAGGGACTAATTCACCCCTCCACTTT. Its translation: CAISDKTGTNSPLHF.

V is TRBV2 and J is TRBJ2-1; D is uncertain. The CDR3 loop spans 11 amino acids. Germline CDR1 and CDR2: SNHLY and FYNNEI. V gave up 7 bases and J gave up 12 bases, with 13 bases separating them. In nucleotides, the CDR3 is TGTGCCAGCACTCGGTCCGGCGGGCAGTTCTTC. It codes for CASTRSGGQFF.

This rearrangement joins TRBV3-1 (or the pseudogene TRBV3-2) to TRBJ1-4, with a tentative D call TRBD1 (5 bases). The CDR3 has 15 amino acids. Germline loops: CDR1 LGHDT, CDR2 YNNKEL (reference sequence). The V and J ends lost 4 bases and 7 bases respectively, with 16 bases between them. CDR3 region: CASSPTFRTSEKLFF. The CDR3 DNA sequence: TGTGCCAGCAGCCCGACCTTTAGGACATCTGAAAAACTGTTTTTT.

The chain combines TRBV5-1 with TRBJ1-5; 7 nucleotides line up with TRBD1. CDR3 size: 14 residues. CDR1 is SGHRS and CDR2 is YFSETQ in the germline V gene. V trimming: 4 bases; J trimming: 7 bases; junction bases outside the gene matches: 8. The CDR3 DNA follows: TGCGCCAGCAGCCAGGGGGGGGCAGGGCAGCCCCAGCATTTT. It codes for CASSQGGAGQPQHF.

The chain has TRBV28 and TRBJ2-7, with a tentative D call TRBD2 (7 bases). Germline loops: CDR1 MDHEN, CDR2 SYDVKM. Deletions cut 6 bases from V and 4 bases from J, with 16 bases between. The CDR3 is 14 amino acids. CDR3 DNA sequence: TGTGCCAGCAGCCGGACGGGGGGCAATTACGAGCAGTACGTC. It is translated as CASSRTGGNYEQYV.

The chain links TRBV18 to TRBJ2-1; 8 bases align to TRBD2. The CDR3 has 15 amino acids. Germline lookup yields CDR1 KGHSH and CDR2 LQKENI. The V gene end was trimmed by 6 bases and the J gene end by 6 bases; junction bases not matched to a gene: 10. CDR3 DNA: TGTGCCAGCTCCTCTCCAGCGGGAGAATTCAATGAGCAGTTCTTC. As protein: CASSSPAGEFNEQFF.

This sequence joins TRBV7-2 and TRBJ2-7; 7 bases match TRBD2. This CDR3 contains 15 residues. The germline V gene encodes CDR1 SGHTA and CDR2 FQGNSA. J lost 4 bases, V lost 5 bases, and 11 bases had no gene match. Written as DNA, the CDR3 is TGTGCCAGCAGCCCCTCGGGCGGGGGTGTGTACGAGCAGTACGTC. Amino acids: CASSPSGGGVYEQYV.

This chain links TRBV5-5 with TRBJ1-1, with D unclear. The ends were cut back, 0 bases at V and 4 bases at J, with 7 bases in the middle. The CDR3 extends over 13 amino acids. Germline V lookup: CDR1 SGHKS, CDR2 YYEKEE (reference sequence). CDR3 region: CASSLAVVTEAFF. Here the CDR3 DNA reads TGTGCCAGCAGCTTGGCGGTCGTCACTGAAGCTTTCTTT.

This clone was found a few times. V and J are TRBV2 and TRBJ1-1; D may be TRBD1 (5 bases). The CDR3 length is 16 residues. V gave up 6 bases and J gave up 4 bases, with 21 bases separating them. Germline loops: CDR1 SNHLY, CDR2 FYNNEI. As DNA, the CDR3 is TGTGCCAGCAGGATGAACTTGAGGACTCAGGGCACTGAAGCTTTCTTT. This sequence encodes CASRMNLRTQGTEAFF. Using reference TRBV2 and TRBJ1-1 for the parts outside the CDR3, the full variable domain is EPEVTQTPSHQVTQMGQEVILRCVPISNHLYFYWYRQILGQKVEFLVSFYNNEISEKSEIFDDQFSVERPDGSNFTLKIRSTKLEDSAMYFCASRMNLRTQGTEAFFGQGTRLTVV.

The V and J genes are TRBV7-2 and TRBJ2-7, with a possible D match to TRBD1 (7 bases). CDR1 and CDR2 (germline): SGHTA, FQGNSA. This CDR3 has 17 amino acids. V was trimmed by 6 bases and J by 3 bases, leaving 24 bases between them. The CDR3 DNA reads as TGTGCCAGCAGGGGATACGACAGGGCGGGAATAGACTACGAGCAGTACTTC. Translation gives CASRGYDRAGIDYEQYF.

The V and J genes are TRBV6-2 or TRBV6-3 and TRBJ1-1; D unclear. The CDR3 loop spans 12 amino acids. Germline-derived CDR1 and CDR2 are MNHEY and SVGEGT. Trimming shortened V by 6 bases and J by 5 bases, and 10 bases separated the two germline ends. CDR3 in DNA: TGTGCCAGCAGCCCCGACTGGACTGAAGCTTTCTTT. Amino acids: CASSPDWTEAFF.

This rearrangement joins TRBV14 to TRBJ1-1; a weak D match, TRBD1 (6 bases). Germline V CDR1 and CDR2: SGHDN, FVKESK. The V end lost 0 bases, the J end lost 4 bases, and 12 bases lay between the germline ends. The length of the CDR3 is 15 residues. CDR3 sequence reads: CASSQDKNRVTEAFF. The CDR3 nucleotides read TGTGCCAGCAGCCAAGATAAGAACAGGGTCACTGAAGCTTTCTTT. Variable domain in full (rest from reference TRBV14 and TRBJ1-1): EAGVTQFPSHSVIEKGQTVTLRCDPISGHDNLYWYRRVMGKEIKFLLHFVKESKQDESGMPNNRFLAERTGGTYSTLKVQPAELEDSGVYFCASSQDKNRVTEAFFGQGTRLTVV.

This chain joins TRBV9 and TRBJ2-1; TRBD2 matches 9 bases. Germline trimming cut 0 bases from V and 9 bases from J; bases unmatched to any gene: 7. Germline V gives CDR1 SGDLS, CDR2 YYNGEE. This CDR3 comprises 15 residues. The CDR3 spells CASSVGPSGEREQFF. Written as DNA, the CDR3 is TGTGCCAGCAGCGTAGGTCCTAGCGGGGAGCGTGAGCAGTTCTTC. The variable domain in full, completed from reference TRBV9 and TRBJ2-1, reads DSGVTQTPKHLITATGQRVTLRCSPRSGDLSVYWYQQSLDQGLQFLIQYYNGEERAKGNILERFSAQQFPDLHSELNLSSLELGDSALYFCASSVGPSGEREQFFGPGTRLTVL.

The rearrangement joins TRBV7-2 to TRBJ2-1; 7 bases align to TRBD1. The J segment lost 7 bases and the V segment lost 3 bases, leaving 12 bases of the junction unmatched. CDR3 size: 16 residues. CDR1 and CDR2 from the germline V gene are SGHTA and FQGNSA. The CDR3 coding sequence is TGTGCCAGCAGCTTCAGTTGGAGACAGGGTACGAATGAGCAGTTCTTC. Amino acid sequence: CASSFSWRQGTNEQFF.

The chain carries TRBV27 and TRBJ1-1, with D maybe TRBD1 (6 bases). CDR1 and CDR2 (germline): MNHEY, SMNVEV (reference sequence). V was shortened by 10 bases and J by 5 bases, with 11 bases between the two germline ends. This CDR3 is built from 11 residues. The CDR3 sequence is CAKRGRTEAFF. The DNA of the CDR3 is TGTGCCAAGAGGGGGAGGACTGAAGCTTTCTTT.

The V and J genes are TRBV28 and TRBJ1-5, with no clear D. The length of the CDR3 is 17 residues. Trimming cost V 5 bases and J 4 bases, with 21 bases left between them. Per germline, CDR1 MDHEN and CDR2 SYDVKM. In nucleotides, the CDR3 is TGTGCCAGCAGTACCCCCGGGTTAAGGCGCAGAAATCAGCCCCAGCATTTT. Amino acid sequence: CASSTPGLRRRNQPQHF.

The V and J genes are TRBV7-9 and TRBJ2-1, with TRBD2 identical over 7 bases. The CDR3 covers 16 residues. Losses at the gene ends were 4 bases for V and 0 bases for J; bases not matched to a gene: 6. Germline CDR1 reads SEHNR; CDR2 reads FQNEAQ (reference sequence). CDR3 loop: CASSSTGGSSYNEQFF. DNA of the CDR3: TGTGCCAGCAGCTCGACCGGGGGGAGCTCCTACAATGAGCAGTTCTTC.

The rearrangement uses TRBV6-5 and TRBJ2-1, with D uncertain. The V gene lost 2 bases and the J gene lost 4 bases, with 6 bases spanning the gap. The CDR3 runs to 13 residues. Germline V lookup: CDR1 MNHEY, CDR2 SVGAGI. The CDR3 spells CASSYRPYNEQFF. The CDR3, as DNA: TGTGCCAGCAGTTACCGACCGTACAATGAGCAGTTCTTC.